The entry below describes one T cell receptor beta chain. Produced via immunoSEQ multiplex PCR; TCRdb's table is partial and in-frame only. The table has a few hundred thousand clones, around 86% seen once. The sample originates from a study of blood T cell repertoires in COVID-19. Germline values: CDR1 MDHEN, CDR2 SYDVKM. Trimming removed 3 bases from V and 2 bases from J; junction bases left unmatched: 10. The CDR3 sequence is 17 residues long. The chain carries TRBV28 and TRBJ2-1, with 7 bases identical to TRBD2. The sample was peripheral blood. This clonotype originated in a woman between 40 and 50 years old who had recovered from COVID-19. CDR3: CASSFPLGAGTYNEQFF. In nucleotides, the CDR3 is TGTGCCAGCAGTTTCCCCCTAGGAGCGGGAACCTACAATGAGCAGTTCTTC.